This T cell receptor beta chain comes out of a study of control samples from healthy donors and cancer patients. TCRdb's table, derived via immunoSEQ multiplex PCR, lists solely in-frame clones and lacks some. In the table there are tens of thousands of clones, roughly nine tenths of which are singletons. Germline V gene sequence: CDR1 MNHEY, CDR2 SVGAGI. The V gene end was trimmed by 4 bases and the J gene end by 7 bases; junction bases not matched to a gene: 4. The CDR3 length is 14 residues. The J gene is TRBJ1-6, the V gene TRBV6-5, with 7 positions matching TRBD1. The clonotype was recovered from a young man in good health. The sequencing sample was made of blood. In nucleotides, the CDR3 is TGTGCCAGCAGTTCCGGACAGGTGAATTCACCCCTCCACTTT. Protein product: CASSSGQVNSPLHF.